These T cell receptor beta chains were read from a single sample in a study of blood T cell repertoires in COVID-19. TCRdb's table, derived via immunoSEQ multiplex PCR, lists solely in-frame clones and lacks some. The data contain 200,000 or so clones, 75% to 90% of them singletons. The specimen sequenced was PBMCs or T cells enriched from blood (not recorded which). Receptors originate from a woman in her late teens or twenties in a cohort exposed to, infected with or recovered from COVID-19 (not recorded which). CDR3s include the opening cysteine and the closing phenylalanine or tryptophan. Each record gives: V gene, D gene, J gene, clone size, CDR3 protein, CDR3 DNA. A D gene is named only where the DNA matches it firmly. Part of the rows lack a size; the others show once, few, many or a class for expanded clones.

TRBV5-4	-	TRBJ2-4	-	CASSLDEGGNIQYF	TGTGCCAGCAGCTTGGATGAGGGGGGGAACATTCAGTACTTC
TRBV19	-	TRBJ1-5	-	CASSITPRGQPQHF	TGTGCCAGTAGTATAACACCCCGGGGGCAGCCCCAGCATTTT
TRBV9	TRBD2	TRBJ2-2	-	CASSPPGLAGVGGELFF	TGTGCCAGCAGCCCTCCGGGACTAGCGGGAGTTGGCGGGGAGCTGTTTTTT
TRBV6-5	-	TRBJ2-2	-	CASSWDFSGELFF	TGTGCCAGCAGTTGGGACTTTTCCGGGGAGCTGTTTTTT
TRBV6-5	-	TRBJ1-2	-	CASQRADYGYTF	TGTGCCTCACAGAGGGCAGACTATGGCTACACCTTC
TRBV7-9	TRBD1	TRBJ1-3	-	CASSLSPHSGQGAGNTIYF	TGTGCCAGCAGCTTAAGCCCCCATTCGGGACAGGGGGCTGGAAACACCATATATTTT
TRBV5-8	TRBD1	TRBJ1-5	-	CASSLGQQFNQPQHF	TGTGCCAGCAGCCTGGGACAGCAATTTAATCAGCCCCAGCATTTT
TRBV29-1	TRBD1	TRBJ1-4	once	CSVKTGGQEKLFF	TGCAGCGTGAAGACAGGGGGCCAAGAAAAACTGTTTTTT
TRBV6-5	-	TRBJ1-2	-	CASSYYRDGGYGYTF	TGTGCCAGCAGTTACTATAGGGACGGGGGCTATGGCTACACCTTC
TRBV7-6	TRBD1	TRBJ1-5	-	CASSPPRQGPRNSNQPQHF	TGTGCCAGCAGCCCCCCCCGACAGGGGCCGCGGAATAGCAATCAGCCCCAGCATTTT
TRBV5-4	-	TRBJ2-2	once	CASSLGRGSTGELFF	TGTGCCAGCAGCTTGGGGCGGGGTAGCACCGGGGAGCTGTTTTTT
TRBV4-2	-	TRBJ2-3	-	CASSQRSQTGSTDTQYF	TGTGCCAGCAGCCAAAGGTCACAGACGGGAAGCACAGATACGCAGTATTTT
TRBV5-1	TRBD1	TRBJ1-1	-	CASSLGDRERTEAFF	TGCGCCAGCAGCTTGGGGGACAGGGAAAGGACTGAAGCTTTCTTT
TRBV21-1	-	TRBJ2-2	few	CASSNRGNANTGELFF	TGTGCCAGCAGCAATCGGGGTAACGCGAACACCGGGGAGCTGTTTTTT
TRBV5-4	TRBD2	TRBJ2-3	-	CASSGTSGSRAADTQYF	TGTGCCAGCAGCGGGACTAGCGGGTCTAGAGCGGCAGATACGCAGTATTTT
TRBV3-1/TRBV3-2	-	TRBJ2-3	-	CASSRSTDTQYF	TGTGCCAGCAGTCGTTCTACAGATACGCAGTATTTT